This T cell receptor beta chain was documented in a study of cytomegalovirus exposure and HLA in healthy donors. The CDR3 loop spans 15 amino acids. Germline CDR1 is MNHEY and CDR2 is SVGAGI. Losses at the gene ends were 2 bases for V and 8 bases for J; bases not matched to a gene: 8. PCR primers comprised 60 Vbeta and 13 Jbeta primers. Assay used: immunoSEQ multiplex PCR; TCRdb lists only in-frame clones, some missing. Of fewer than 70,000 clones listed, roughly 70% were seen once; the top ten hold roughly 5.5%. Study-wide findings and caveats: In a later analysis, several top co-occurrence clusters appeared linked to parvovirus B19, influenza, CMV and Epstein-Barr virus.

This clone was counted a few times. No antigen is known for it. V gene TRBV6-5 combines with J gene TRBJ2-5; 10 bases align to TRBD1. The specimen sequenced was PBMCs. The origin of this receptor is a man between 45 and 60 years old in good health and CMV-seronegative. This CDR3 reads CASSYAGTGAFTQYF. DNA for the CDR3: TGTGCCAGCAGTTACGCCGGGACAGGGGCCTTTACCCAGTACTTC.